Detailed here is one T cell receptor (beta chain). Its antigen is unknown. This entry comes from a study of T cell repertoires in cytomegalovirus infection. The wider study: Signatures in public TCR beta sequences pointed to both CMV infection and matching HLA type. Findings and caveats of the study: Dominating the ex vivo response were TCR beta clonotypes that were CMV-specific and HLA-C-restricted. People with CMV and the relevant HLA were identified by cumulative public TCR beta family frequency.

This CDR3 comprises 13 residues. V gave up 2 bases and J gave up 5 bases; unmatched junction bases: 4. The germline V gene encodes CDR1 SQVTM and CDR2 ANQGSEA. TCRdb recomputed calls from the reads with MiXCR, one row per CDR3 protein. The table has 230,000 or so distinct CDR3 sequences, about a sixth seen once. The specimen sequenced was CD8+ T cells from PBMCs. The chain carries TRBV29-1 and TRBJ2-5, with TRBD2 matching 8 bases. The sequence derives from a human donor in good health (CMV status not recorded). Some clones in this sample may be carry-over from other donors' samples. The CDR3 coding sequence is TGCAGCGTTGAATATAGCGGGGAGGAGACCCAGTACTTC. Its protein is CSVEYSGEETQYF.